This T cell receptor beta chain was found in a study of human T cells and chemical hapten exposure. Study details: Weekly diphenylcyclopropenone doses were given to patients' scalps across the approximately 26-week study. Points from the study as a whole: Positively correlated with patch test score were the counts of PT1 expanded TCRs.

Separate cDNA molecules received unique molecular identifiers, which the library attached to them. TCRdb analysed the RACE reads with MiXCR anew, one entry per CDR3 protein. The table has around 92,000 distinct CDR3 sequences, 9.5% to 14% seen once. Stated time point: pre-sensitization, week 0. Treatment meaning: therapeutic diphenylcyclopropenone sensitization with weekly scalp DPC. Donors, patients with alopecia ranging from 18 to 70 years old and judged suitable for DPC, provided samples. V lost 5 bases to trimming and J lost 7 bases; unmatched junction nucleotides: 15. The CDR3 contains 17 residues. Germline V gene data show CDR1 as LNHDA and CDR2 as SQIVND (reference sequence). Comment on this clonotype: The antigen is not known.

V is TRBV19 and J is TRBJ2-2; 8 nucleotides line up with TRBD2. The source is a woman aged 55-75 years with alopecia areata. Some clones in this sample may be carry-over from other donors' samples. The sample here was whole blood, taken in connection with sensitization to the hapten diphenylcyclopropenone (DPC). CDR3 coding DNA: TGTGCCAGTAGTCCTACCGGGGACGGGGGGGCCGACGGGGAGCTGTTTTTT. Protein sequence: CASSPTGDGGADGELFF.